These 31 T cell receptor beta chains came from one sample sequenced in a study of Ad26.COV2.S vaccination and SARS-CoV-2 variants. Treatment of the sample: roughly 20 received Ad26.COV2.S at low or high dose, single or two shots; about 5 received placebo; per-sample allocation not given. Following the first vaccine or placebo injection, samples were taken on day 63. Here immunoSEQ multiplex PCR was the method, and the copy in TCRdb shows in-frame clones only, minus some. The sample includes a few hundred thousand clones, roughly four fifths of them seen just once. The sample in question was peripheral blood, obtained in a trial of Ad26.COV2.S vaccine versus placebo. The receptors were sampled from a person aged 18-65 years who received the Ad26.COV2.S COVID-19 vaccine or a placebo.

The J gene is TRBJ2-7, the V gene TRBV7-3; 8 bases match TRBD2. The V and J ends lost 6 bases and 7 bases, in that order; junction bases with no gene match: 8. The CDR3 sequence is 13 residues long. Per the germline V gene, CDR1 is SGHTA and CDR2 is FQGTGA. The CDR3 DNA reads as TGTGCCAGCAGTCCCGCCGCTAGCGGGGAGCAGTACTTC. Translating it yields CASSPAASGEQYF.

The V call is TRBV25-1, the J call TRBJ1-1; 8 bases are a match to TRBD1. Germline-derived CDR1 and CDR2 are MGHDK and SYGVNS. With 5 bases clipped from V and 4 bases from J, the junction kept 12 bases outside the gene matches. The CDR3 consists of 16 residues. The CDR3 is CASSPGQGSYVTEAFF. As DNA, the CDR3 is TGTGCCAGCAGTCCCGGACAGGGAAGTTATGTCACTGAAGCTTTCTTT.

J is TRBJ2-2 and V is TRBV7-3; D gene uncertain. The germline V gene has CDR1 SGHTA and CDR2 FQGTGA. Trimming stripped 1 base from V and 6 bases from J, with 6 bases between. This CDR3 is 13 amino acids long. The CDR3 region has the DNA TGTGCCAGCAGCTTAAATCCGTCCGGGGAGCTGTTTTTT. It specifies CASSLNPSGELFF. Supplemented by reference TRBV7-3 and TRBJ2-2, the full variable domain reads GAGVSQTPSNKVTEKGKYVELRCDPISGHTALYWYRQSLGQGPEFLIYFQGTGAADDSGLPNDRFFAVRPEGSVSTLKIQRTERGDSAVYLCASSLNPSGELFFGEGSRLTVL.

V and J are TRBV12-5 and TRBJ2-3; D possibly matches TRBD1 or TRBD2 (7 bases each). This CDR3 has 12 amino acids. The V end was cut by 6 bases, the J end by 8 bases, with 12 bases between. CDR1 and CDR2 from the germline V gene are LGHNT and FRNRAP. CDR3 in amino acids: CASGQGEGTQYF. DNA of the CDR3: TGTGCTAGTGGGCAGGGGGAGGGTACGCAGTATTTT.

The chain recombines TRBV10-2 with TRBJ2-3; 8 nucleotides line up with TRBD2. Germline values: CDR1 WSHSY, CDR2 SAAADI. The V gene end was trimmed by 4 bases and the J gene end by 1 base; junction bases not matched to a gene: 4. CDR3 length equals 15 residues. CDR3 region: CASSGWREGTDTQYF. In DNA, the CDR3 is TGCGCCAGCAGTGGGTGGCGGGAGGGCACAGATACGCAGTATTTT.

This chain joins TRBV18 and TRBJ2-7; D is uncertain. Germline V gene sequence: CDR1 KGHSH, CDR2 LQKENI. The ends were cut back, 6 bases at V and 4 bases at J, with 10 bases in the middle. This CDR3 has 12 amino acids. The CDR3 DNA is TGTGCCAGCTCCCCTGACGGGTACGAGCAGTACTTC. It yields the protein CASSPDGYEQYF.

The V gene is TRBV21-1, the J gene TRBJ1-1; the D call of TRBD1 is as the table states it, not checked on the DNA. TRBV21-1 is a recognized pseudogene. The length of the CDR3 is 15 residues. CDR3 nucleotides: TGTGCCAGCAGCAGAGCCGGGACAGAGAACACTGAAGCTTTCTTT. Its translation is CASSRAGTENTEAFF.

CDR3 bases: TGTGCCACCACGGACAGGGGGGCGTTGGATACGCAGTATTTT. Its translation: CATTDRGALDTQYF. This sequence joins TRBV24-1 and TRBJ2-3; TRBD1 matches at 10 bases. V lost 8 bases, J lost 6 bases, and 7 bases stayed unmatched. From germline, CDR1 is KGHDR and CDR2 SFDVKD. The CDR3 consists of 14 residues.

The J gene is TRBJ1-2, the V gene TRBV11-3; 10 bases are shared with TRBD1. The CDR3 is made up of 16 amino acids. CDR1 is SGHNT and CDR2 is YENEEA in the germline V gene. J gave up 2 bases and V 5 bases, and 8 bases lay outside the gene matches. The CDR3 nucleotides read TGTGCCAGCAGCGGACTTTCGGGACAGGGGAACTATGGCTACACCTTC. This codes for CASSGLSGQGNYGYTF.

This clone was counted once. The rearrangement links TRBV11-2 to TRBJ2-1; 7 bases match TRBD1. The germline V gene encodes CDR1 SGHAT and CDR2 FQNNGV. The CDR3 consists of 17 residues. The trim removed 6 bases at V and 6 bases at J, leaving 17 bases unmatched. CDR3 coding DNA: TGTGCCAGCAGGGCTATCAAACCAACTCACAGGGGCAATGAGCAGTTCTTC. Its translation is CASRAIKPTHRGNEQFF.

The rearrangement links TRBV11-3 to TRBJ2-2; D is ambiguous. The germline CDR1 and CDR2 sequences are SGHNT and YENEEA. V lost 3 bases to trimming and J lost 5 bases, with 13 bases between them. The CDR3 totals 15 residues. CDR3 protein: CASSFGPPGTGELFF. The CDR3 DNA follows: TGTGCCAGCAGCTTTGGCCCCCCAGGAACCGGGGAGCTGTTTTTT.

The rearrangement uses TRBV11-2 and TRBJ2-3, with 8 bases lining up with TRBD1. The CDR3 totals 16 residues. The ends lost 4 bases at V and 5 bases at J; junction bases unmatched: 11. Germline V gene data show CDR1 as SGHAT and CDR2 as FQNNGV. The CDR3 DNA follows: TGTGCCAGCAGCTCAAGCCCGGACAGGGATATAGATACGCAGTATTTT. Translating it yields CASSSSPDRDIDTQYF. Drawing the rest from reference TRBV11-2 and TRBJ2-3, the complete variable domain is EAGVAQSPRYKIIEKRQSVAFWCNPISGHATLYWYQQILGQGPKLLIQFQNNGVVDDSQLPKDRFSAERLKGVDSTLKIQPAKLEDSAVYLCASSSSPDRDIDTQYFGPGTRLTVL.

This clone was observed a handful of times. This chain links TRBV7-9 with TRBJ1-4; D gene unclear. The V gene lost 0 bases and the J gene lost 7 bases, with 6 bases spanning the gap. CDR3 length equals 13 residues. Germline CDR1 and CDR2: SEHNR and FQNEAQ (reference sequence). The CDR3 sequence: CASSLARSEKLFF. CDR3 nucleotide sequence: TGTGCCAGCAGCTTAGCTAGAAGTGAAAAACTGTTTTTT.

The J gene is TRBJ2-1, the V gene TRBV12-3 or TRBV12-4; D is ambiguous. Trimming stripped 5 bases from V and 5 bases from J, with 10 bases between. The CDR3 spans 13 residues. The CDR3: CASSPSPHNEQFF. CDR3 in DNA: TGTGCCAGCAGTCCCAGTCCGCACAATGAGCAGTTCTTC.

As concerns this clone: Other nucleotide sequences from this sample produce the same CDR3. V usage is TRBV11-3 and J usage is TRBJ2-2; D is undetermined. The CDR3 sequence is 12 residues long. The V gene's germline CDR1 is SGHNT and CDR2 YENEEA. Trimming pared 5 bases from V and 2 bases from J, leaving 3 bases between. The CDR3 protein is CASSPNTGELFF. The CDR3 region has the DNA TGTGCCAGCAGCCCAAACACCGGGGAGCTGTTTTTT.

The rearrangement links TRBV27 to TRBJ2-1; no reliable D call. CDR3 length: 15 amino acids. Germline CDR1 and CDR2: MNHEY and SMNVEV (reference sequence). The V end lost 5 bases, the J end lost 2 bases, and 13 bases lay between the germline ends. CDR3 sequence: CASSISETTYNEQFF. The CDR3 DNA follows: TGTGCCAGCAGTATAAGCGAGACCACCTACAATGAGCAGTTCTTC.

This rearrangement joins TRBV12-5 to TRBJ2-3; 9 bases align to TRBD2. Trimming cost V 0 bases and J 5 bases; bases outside gene matches: 6. CDR3 size: 16 residues. Germline V lookup: CDR1 LGHNT, CDR2 FRNRAP. The CDR3 DNA follows: TGTGCTAGTGGTTTGGTACTGAGCGGGAGGTTAGATACGCAGTATTTT. Amino acid sequence: CASGLVLSGRLDTQYF.

This sequence joins TRBV7-3 and TRBJ2-5; D tentatively reads TRBD1 or TRBD2 (5 bases each). Between the trimmed V and J ends, which lost 4 bases and 1 base, there was a span of 13 bases. CDR1 is SGHTA and CDR2 is FQGTGA in the germline V gene. The CDR3 is 15 residues long. The CDR3 DNA reads TGTGCCAGCAGCTCCTCCGGGGCCAGCCAAGAGACCCAGTACTTC. Translated, it gives CASSSSGASQETQYF.

The rearrangement uses TRBV6-5 and TRBJ1-2, with a possible D match to TRBD1 (5 bases). V lost 4 bases, J lost 6 bases, and 15 bases lay in between. CDR1 and CDR2 from the germline V gene are MNHEY and SVGAGI. The CDR3 consists of 14 residues. CDR3 in DNA: TGTGCCAGCAGTTTCCAGGGTTACCCGCATGGCTACACCTTC. It codes for CASSFQGYPHGYTF.

The chain links TRBV27 to TRBJ2-2, with a possible D match to TRBD1 (6 bases). Germline V CDR1 and CDR2: MNHEY, SMNVEV (reference sequence). This CDR3 region has 14 residues. V shed 6 bases and J shed 3 bases, with 11 bases lying between them. The CDR3 sequence: CASRQDRYTGELFF. For the CDR3, the DNA is TGTGCCAGCAGACAGGACAGATACACCGGGGAGCTGTTTTTT.

On this clone: A much larger clone lies a single base off, so this may be a read error. The rearrangement links TRBV7-3 to TRBJ2-3; 7 bases fit TRBD2. The CDR3 extends over 15 amino acids. CDR1 and CDR2 from the germline V gene are SGHTA and FQGTGA. V lost 2 bases to trimming and J lost 0 bases; unmatched junction nucleotides: 2. CDR3 loop: CASSLGGVSTDTQYF. DNA of the CDR3: TGTGCCAGCAGCTTAGGGGGGGTTAGCACAGATACGCAGTATTTT.

The chain links TRBV12-5 to TRBJ2-2; a possible D gene is TRBD1 (5 bases). CDR3 size: 16 residues. Per the germline V gene, CDR1 is LGHNT and CDR2 is FRNRAP. V lost 2 bases, J lost 3 bases, and 13 bases lay in between. The chain's CDR3 is CASGLKPDRYTGELFF. The CDR3 DNA reads TGTGCTAGTGGTTTGAAGCCCGACAGATACACCGGGGAGCTGTTTTTT.

This clone was observed a few times. This chain connects TRBV4-1 to TRBJ2-7; 9 bases agree with TRBD1. The J segment lost 0 bases and the V segment lost 5 bases, leaving 2 bases of the junction unmatched. The CDR3 sequence is 14 residues long. Looked up from germline, CDR1 is MGHRA and CDR2 is YSYEKL. The CDR3 sequence is CASSGQGSSYEQYF. As DNA, the CDR3 is TGCGCCAGCAGCGGACAGGGGAGCTCCTACGAGCAGTACTTC.

This chain connects TRBV7-9 to TRBJ1-2; possible D gene TRBD1, 6 bases. Germline-derived CDR1 and CDR2 are SEHNR and FQNEAQ (reference sequence). Trimming removed 4 bases from V and 3 bases from J, with 18 bases in between. There are 16 residues in the CDR3. The CDR3 coding sequence is TGTGCCAGCAGCTCGGGGCCCAGGGGTTTAGACTATGGCTACACCTTC. As protein: CASSSGPRGLDYGYTF.

This chain links TRBV6-5 with TRBJ2-3, with 8 positions matching TRBD1. Germline V CDR1 and CDR2: MNHEY, SVGAGI. CDR3 length: 15 amino acids. Trimming at V came to 6 bases and at J to 2 bases, leaving 7 bases not matched to a gene. The CDR3: CASSRGQGLTDTQYF. CDR3 coding DNA: TGTGCCAGCAGCCGCGGACAGGGCCTCACAGATACGCAGTATTTT.

The V gene is TRBV5-6, the J gene TRBJ1-3; D gene ambiguous. Germline V gene sequence: CDR1 SGHDT, CDR2 YYEEEE. V lost 2 bases, J lost 0 bases, and 15 bases lay in between. The CDR3 spans 17 residues. CDR3 DNA sequence: TGTGCCAGCAGCTTAAGCCCTCGACACCCCTCTGGAAACACCATATATTTT. Translated, it gives CASSLSPRHPSGNTIYF.

With regard to this clone: Other DNA sequences from this sample encode an identical CDR3 as well. The chain carries TRBV6-5 and TRBJ1-1, with no clear D. CDR1 and CDR2 from the germline V gene are MNHEY and SVGAGI. Trimming left V 5 bases short and J 1 base short, with 8 bases between. The CDR3 spans 13 residues. In nucleotides, the CDR3 is TGTGCCAGCAGTCTGACGGAGAACACTGAAGCTTTCTTT. It is translated as CASSLTENTEAFF.

Only one count was recorded for this clone. The same CDR3 arises from other DNA sequences in this sample as well. The chain couples TRBV14 to TRBJ2-6; D not resolved. The V end lost 6 bases, the J end lost 4 bases, and 7 bases lay between the germline ends. CDR1 and CDR2 from the germline V gene are SGHDN and FVKESK. The CDR3 totals 13 residues. The CDR3 is CASSVVGANVLTF. CDR3 DNA: TGTGCCAGCAGTGTGGTGGGGGCCAACGTCCTGACTTTC.

The V gene is TRBV11-2, the J gene TRBJ1-1; the match to TRBD1 covers 9 bases. CDR3 size: 15 residues. The germline V gene encodes CDR1 SGHAT and CDR2 FQNNGV. The J segment lost 0 bases and the V segment lost 3 bases, leaving 2 bases of the junction unmatched. The CDR3 nucleotides are TGTGCCAGCAGCTTGGGGACAGGGATGAACACTGAAGCTTTCTTT. The encoded protein is CASSLGTGMNTEAFF.

V usage is TRBV5-1 and J usage is TRBJ2-1; D not certain. The CDR3 totals 15 residues. The germline CDR1 and CDR2 sequences are SGHRS and YFSETQ. The germline V and J ends were trimmed by 4 bases and 6 bases, with 17 bases remaining between them. CDR3 bases: TGCGCCAGCAGCCAGACTCGGCCCGAGCTCAATGAGCAGTTCTTC. This translates into CASSQTRPELNEQFF.

The gene calls are TRBV6-5 and TRBJ1-6, with a tentative D call TRBD1 (6 bases). Trimming took 6 bases from V and 6 from J, leaving 12 bases between them. CDR1 is MNHEY, CDR2 SVGAGI, per germline. The CDR3 spans 14 residues. The chain's CDR3 is CASSRDRSNSPLHF. CDR3 coding DNA: TGTGCCAGCAGCCGTGACAGGTCTAATTCACCCCTCCACTTT.